This TCR beta chain was sequenced for a study of shared clonotypes between healthy human individuals. The protocol was immunoSEQ multiplex PCR, while the TCRdb copy is restricted to in-frame clones and leaves out a portion. The sample lists nearly 600,000 clones, just under 97% occurring once. It was CD45RO-negative cells, positively selected for CCR7, that made up naive CD8 cells, with terminally differentiated effector memory CD45RA+ cells excluded. The CDR3 covers 17 residues. The ends were cut back, 4 bases at V and 0 bases at J, with 15 bases in the middle. Germline V gene data show CDR1 as SEHNR and CDR2 as FQNEAQ (reference sequence).

The sample was naive CD8+ T cells sorted from blood. This chain connects TRBV7-9 to TRBJ1-4, with a tentative D call TRBD1 (6 bases). The TCR originated in a woman aged 25 to 39 in good health. The CDR3 bases are TGTGCCAGCAGCTCCCCGGGACAATATGCAACTAATGAAAAACTGTTTTTT. This sequence encodes CASSSPGQYATNEKLFF. Filled out from reference TRBV7-9 and TRBJ1-4, the complete variable domain reads DTGVSQNPRHKITKRGQNVTFRCDPISEHNRLYWYRQTLGQGPEFLTYFQNEAQLEKSRLLSDRFSAERPKGSFSTLEIQRTEQGDSAMYLCASSSPGQYATNEKLFFGSGTQLSVL.